These T cell receptor beta chains were read from a single sample in a study of graft-versus-host responses after intestinal transplantation. Libraries were prepared by immunoSEQ multiplex PCR; TCRdb keeps only in-frame clonotypes and omits some of them. Altogether about 93,000 clones are present, around 93% being singletons, with the ten largest covering roughly 0.49%. These receptors' targets are unknown. The sequenced sample was unstimulated CD8+ T cells sorted from spleen or lymph node cells, obtained before intestinal transplant. The receptors here all came from a human donor who received an intestinal transplant. Both conserved end residues are part of each CDR3. The order of the fields is V gene, J gene, D gene, clone size, CDR3 DNA, CDR3 protein. The D gene is left open where the match is weak. Part of the rows lack a size; the others show once, few, many or a class for expanded clones.

V gene: TRBV14; J gene: TRBJ1-1; D gene: .; clone size: .; CDR3 DNA: TGTGCCAGCAGCCAACTCACAGGCCCCAACACTGAAGCTTTCTTT; CDR3 protein: CASSQLTGPNTEAFF
V gene: TRBV30; J gene: TRBJ1-1; D gene: TRBD1; clone size: .; CDR3 DNA: TGTGCCTGGAGTGTAGGCAGGGGGCCCACTGAAGCTTTCTTT; CDR3 protein: CAWSVGRGPTEAFF
V gene: TRBV28; J gene: TRBJ1-2; D gene: .; clone size: .; CDR3 DNA: TGTGCCAGCAGTTTAATGGTTGGGACTTTTAATGGCTACACCTTC; CDR3 protein: CASSLMVGTFNGYTF
V gene: TRBV4-3; J gene: TRBJ2-1; D gene: TRBD1; clone size: .; CDR3 DNA: TGCGCCAGCAGCCGGACAGGGGGCTCCTACAATGAGCAGTTCTTC; CDR3 protein: CASSRTGGSYNEQFF
V gene: TRBV6-1; J gene: TRBJ1-1; D gene: .; clone size: few; CDR3 DNA: TGTGCCAGCAGTGAATTGTTTGGGGGGGCAGAAGAAGCTTTCTTT; CDR3 protein: CASSELFGGAEEAFF
V gene: TRBV9; J gene: TRBJ1-2; D gene: .; clone size: .; CDR3 DNA: TGTGCCAGCAGCGTAGCTACGATCTCGGTGTCAGGGGACTATGGCTACACCTTC; CDR3 protein: CASSVATISVSGDYGYTF
V gene: TRBV19; J gene: TRBJ2-7; D gene: .; clone size: .; CDR3 DNA: TGTGCCAGTAGTATAGCACAATCCTACGAGCAGTACTTC; CDR3 protein: CASSIAQSYEQYF
V gene: TRBV4-1; J gene: TRBJ1-5; D gene: .; clone size: .; CDR3 DNA: TGCGCCAGCAGCCAAGCTGGGGGCCGCAATCAGCCCCAGCATTTT; CDR3 protein: CASSQAGGRNQPQHF
V gene: TRBV5-1; J gene: TRBJ2-1; D gene: TRBD2; clone size: .; CDR3 DNA: TGCGCCAGCAGCTTGCTTGGCGGGAGGGGCTTGAATGAGCAGTTCTTC; CDR3 protein: CASSLLGGRGLNEQFF
V gene: TRBV5-1; J gene: TRBJ1-1; D gene: .; clone size: .; CDR3 DNA: TGCGCCAGCAGCTTGGACGGTGATCCTGAAGCTTTCTTT; CDR3 protein: CASSLDGDPEAFF
V gene: TRBV5-6; J gene: TRBJ2-1; D gene: .; clone size: .; CDR3 DNA: TGTGCCAGCAGCTTGAGGAACAGGGTGGATGAGCAGTTCTTC; CDR3 protein: CASSLRNRVDEQFF
V gene: TRBV11-2; J gene: TRBJ2-7; D gene: .; clone size: .; CDR3 DNA: TGTGCCAGCAGCTTCCCCGGGGTAGGCAGATACGAGCAGTACTTC; CDR3 protein: CASSFPGVGRYEQYF
V gene: TRBV5-6; J gene: TRBJ1-3; D gene: .; clone size: .; CDR3 DNA: TGTGCCAGCAGCTTCTCCACTTTTGGAGACCCATCCGGAAACACCATATATTTT; CDR3 protein: CASSFSTFGDPSGNTIYF
V gene: TRBV5-4; J gene: TRBJ2-1; D gene: TRBD2; clone size: .; CDR3 DNA: TGTGCCAGCAGCTTTTTCCCGCGGGAGGGCCCCACTGAGCAGTTCTTC; CDR3 protein: CASSFFPREGPTEQFF
V gene: TRBV30; J gene: TRBJ1-1; D gene: .; clone size: .; CDR3 DNA: TGTGCCTGGAGTGATAAACAGAACACTGAAGCTTTCTTT; CDR3 protein: CAWSDKQNTEAFF
V gene: TRBV29-1; J gene: TRBJ2-7; D gene: TRBD2; clone size: .; CDR3 DNA: TGCAGCGTTGAAGGCACTAGCGGGGGCTCCTACGAGCAGTACTTC; CDR3 protein: CSVEGTSGGSYEQYF
V gene: TRBV11-3; J gene: TRBJ1-1; D gene: .; clone size: .; CDR3 DNA: TGTGCCAGCAGCTTCCAGGGGAACACTGAAGCTTTCTTT; CDR3 protein: CASSFQGNTEAFF
V gene: TRBV28; J gene: TRBJ2-7; D gene: .; clone size: .; CDR3 DNA: TGTGCCACCGCAGATTTGCGACTCCACGAGCAGTACTTC; CDR3 protein: CATADLRLHEQYF
V gene: TRBV27; J gene: TRBJ2-3; D gene: .; clone size: .; CDR3 DNA: TGTGCCAGCAGTTGGGTGTCAGGAAGTGGCACAGATACGCAGTATTTT; CDR3 protein: CASSWVSGSGTDTQYF
V gene: TRBV19; J gene: TRBJ1-2; D gene: .; clone size: .; CDR3 DNA: TGTGCCAGTAGTACTCGGAGTGACGGAGCATATGGCTACACCTTC; CDR3 protein: CASSTRSDGAYGYTF
V gene: TRBV6-4; J gene: TRBJ1-1; D gene: TRBD1; clone size: few; CDR3 DNA: TGTGCCAGCAGTGAATCAGGGGGAAAAACTGAAGCTTTCTTT; CDR3 protein: CASSESGGKTEAFF
V gene: TRBV19; J gene: TRBJ1-2; D gene: .; clone size: .; CDR3 DNA: TGTGCCAGTAGTATCATGGGAGTAGACTATGGCTACACCTTC; CDR3 protein: CASSIMGVDYGYTF
V gene: TRBV19; J gene: TRBJ2-1; D gene: .; clone size: once; CDR3 DNA: TGTGCCAGTACCTCCGACATACTAGGTGGGCAGTTCTTC; CDR3 protein: CASTSDILGGQFF
V gene: TRBV7-6; J gene: TRBJ2-3; D gene: .; clone size: .; CDR3 DNA: TGTGCCAGCCAAGAAGGAGGAACTAGCACAGATACGCAGTATTTT; CDR3 protein: CASQEGGTSTDTQYF
V gene: TRBV5-6; J gene: TRBJ1-6; D gene: TRBD1; clone size: .; CDR3 DNA: TGTGCCAGCAGCTTGGGGGGGACAGCCAACTTTAATTCACCCCTCCACTTT; CDR3 protein: CASSLGGTANFNSPLHF
V gene: TRBV7-2; J gene: TRBJ2-1; D gene: TRBD1; clone size: .; CDR3 DNA: TGTGCCAGCAGCTTAGGACAGGGGTCCTACAATGAGCAGTTCTTC; CDR3 protein: CASSLGQGSYNEQFF
V gene: TRBV6-5; J gene: TRBJ2-5; D gene: TRBD1; clone size: .; CDR3 DNA: TGTGCCAGCAGTATTGGACAGGGGGAGACCCAGTACTTC; CDR3 protein: CASSIGQGETQYF
V gene: TRBV4-3; J gene: TRBJ2-4; D gene: TRBD2; clone size: once; CDR3 DNA: TGCGCCAGCAGCCAAGCCAGCGGGGGGGCTGTAAACATTCAGTACTTC; CDR3 protein: CASSQASGGAVNIQYF
V gene: TRBV6-5; J gene: TRBJ2-2; D gene: .; clone size: .; CDR3 DNA: TGTGCCAGCAGGAGAGGCCGGGAGCTGTTTTTT; CDR3 protein: CASRRGRELFF
V gene: TRBV19; J gene: TRBJ2-1; D gene: TRBD2; clone size: .; CDR3 DNA: TGTGCCAGTAGTCCTCTAGCGGGCGCCTACAATGAGCAGTTCTTC; CDR3 protein: CASSPLAGAYNEQFF
V gene: TRBV19; J gene: TRBJ2-1; D gene: .; clone size: .; CDR3 DNA: TGTGCCAGTAGTTCACTCTATGAGCAGTTCTTC; CDR3 protein: CASSSLYEQFF
V gene: TRBV11-2; J gene: TRBJ1-4; D gene: .; clone size: .; CDR3 DNA: TGTGCCAGCAGCATCAAGACAGGTCCTAATGAAAAACTGTTTTTT; CDR3 protein: CASSIKTGPNEKLFF
V gene: TRBV5-4; J gene: TRBJ1-2; D gene: TRBD1; clone size: .; CDR3 DNA: TGTGCCAGCAGCTTTAAATTGAGGACAGGGTGGTCCTACACCTTC; CDR3 protein: CASSFKLRTGWSYTF
V gene: TRBV4-3; J gene: TRBJ1-3; D gene: TRBD1; clone size: .; CDR3 DNA: TGCGCCAGCAGCCATGGGACAGGGGCTATATCTGGAAACACCATATATTTT; CDR3 protein: CASSHGTGAISGNTIYF
V gene: TRBV6-5; J gene: TRBJ1-3; D gene: .; clone size: .; CDR3 DNA: TGTGCCAGCAGTTACGGAGGCAACTCTGGAAACACCATATATTTT; CDR3 protein: CASSYGGNSGNTIYF
V gene: TRBV2; J gene: TRBJ2-1; D gene: TRBD2; clone size: .; CDR3 DNA: TGTGCCAGCAGATTACTAGCGGGATGGGACAATGAGCAGTTCTTC; CDR3 protein: CASRLLAGWDNEQFF
V gene: TRBV19; J gene: TRBJ2-1; D gene: TRBD1; clone size: .; CDR3 DNA: TGTGCCAGTAACGACAGGGGGAATGAGCAGTTCTTC; CDR3 protein: CASNDRGNEQFF